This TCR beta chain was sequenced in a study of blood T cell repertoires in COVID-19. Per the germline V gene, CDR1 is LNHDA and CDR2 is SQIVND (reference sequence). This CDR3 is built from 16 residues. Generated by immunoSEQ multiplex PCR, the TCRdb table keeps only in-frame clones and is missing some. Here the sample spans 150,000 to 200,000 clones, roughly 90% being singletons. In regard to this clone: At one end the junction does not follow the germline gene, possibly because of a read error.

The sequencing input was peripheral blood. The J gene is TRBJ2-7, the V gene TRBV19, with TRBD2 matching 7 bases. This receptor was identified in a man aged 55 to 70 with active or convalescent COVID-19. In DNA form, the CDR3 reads TGTGCCAGTAGTATAGTGGGGCGGGAGAGTTCCTCCGAGCAGTACTTC. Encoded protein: CASSIVGRESSSEQYF.